What follows are 17 T cell receptor beta chains derived from one specimen sequenced in a study of OX40 agonist ivuxolimab in advanced cancers. Only in-frame clones appear in the TCRdb table, and some are missing; sequencing was by immunoSEQ multiplex PCR. The sample lists about 5,800 clones, 81% seen once, with 9.5% to 15% in the top ten. The sequences come from CD4+ or CD8+ T cells sorted from blood, collected in a trial of the OX40 agonist ivuxolimab. Receptors were obtained from an adult with an advanced solid tumor such as melanoma, head and neck, liver or kidney cancer.

This clone has just a few counts. The rearrangement links TRBV27 to TRBJ2-1; TRBD2 matches at 10 bases. Germline V lookup: CDR1 MNHEY, CDR2 SMNVEV (reference sequence). The V and J ends lost 3 bases and 6 bases, in that order; junction bases with no gene match: 5. The CDR3 spans 15 residues. CDR3 in amino acids: CASSLVAGGSNEQFF. In DNA, the CDR3 is TGTGCCAGCAGTTTGGTAGCGGGGGGATCCAATGAGCAGTTCTTC.

The V and J genes are TRBV20-1 and TRBJ2-5, with no clear D. Germline V gene sequence: CDR1 DFQATT, CDR2 SNEGSKA (reference sequence). The CDR3 totals 10 residues. The V gene lost 6 bases and the J gene lost 7 bases, with 9 bases spanning the gap. The CDR3: CSARMGTQYF. CDR3 coding DNA: TGCAGTGCGCGGATGGGGACCCAGTACTTC.

CDR3 bases: TGTGCCAGCAGCGCCCAACGAGAAGGGGAGTTCCGAAATGAGCAGTTCTTC. Protein sequence: CASSAQREGEFRNEQFF. V is TRBV9 and J is TRBJ2-1; TRBD1 or TRBD2 may be the D gene (5 bases each). Germline V gene lookup returns CDR1 SGDLS and CDR2 YYNGEE. V lost 3 bases and J 7 bases, leaving 23 bases between the germline ends. The CDR3 is made up of 17 amino acids.

There are a few counts of this clone. The rearrangement uses TRBV30 and TRBJ2-7; 8 nucleotides match TRBD2. The germline CDR1 and CDR2 sequences are GTSNPN and SVGIG (reference sequence). The trim removed 2 bases at V and 5 bases at J, leaving 8 bases unmatched. This CDR3 has 14 residues. The CDR3 protein is CAWSRGGELDEQYF. CDR3 nucleotides: TGTGCCTGGAGTCGGGGGGGAGAGTTAGACGAGCAGTACTTC.

This chain connects TRBV19 to TRBJ2-5; D is perhaps TRBD1 (6 bases). TRBJ2-7 matches the DNA end more closely, so the J call is doubtful. The CDR3 length is 13 residues. CDR1 is LNHDA, CDR2 SQIVND, per germline (reference sequence). The CDR3 is CASSPGTTYEQYF. The DNA of the CDR3 is TGTGCCAGTAGTCCGGGGACAACCTACGAGCAGTACTTC.

This clone was counted a few times. V is TRBV27 and J is TRBJ2-7, with D uncertain. The CDR3 spans 14 residues. The germline CDR1 and CDR2 sequences are MNHEY and SMNVEV (reference sequence). Deletions cut 1 base from V and 5 bases from J, with 12 bases between. The CDR3 loop reads CASSLWGSSNEQYF. The CDR3 DNA sequence: TGTGCCAGCAGTTTATGGGGATCCAGTAACGAGCAGTACTTC.

The chain employs TRBV6-9 and TRBJ2-7, with 12 bases aligning to TRBD1. The CDR3 spans 14 residues. From germline, CDR1 is MNHGY and CDR2 SVAAGI. V lost 6 bases, J lost 4 bases, and 4 bases stayed unmatched. This CDR3 is CASRGQGASYEQYF. The CDR3 DNA follows: TGTGCCAGCAGGGGACAGGGGGCTTCGTACGAGCAGTACTTC.

The rearrangement joins TRBV27 to TRBJ1-4; D is undetermined. The CDR3 runs to 15 residues. Germline-derived CDR1 and CDR2 are MNHEY and SMNVEV (reference sequence). The germline V and J ends were trimmed by 2 bases and 5 bases, with 12 bases remaining between them. The CDR3 loop is CASSLRSQANEKLFF. For the CDR3, the DNA is TGTGCCAGCAGTTTAAGGTCTCAGGCGAATGAAAAACTGTTTTTT.

V is TRBV19 and J is TRBJ2-1, with no clear D. Germline V gene data show CDR1 as LNHDA and CDR2 as SQIVND (reference sequence). This CDR3 contains 12 residues. V shed 7 bases and J shed 3 bases, with 7 bases lying between them. The CDR3 nucleotides read TGTGCCAGTAAAAACGGCTACAATGAGCAGTTCTTC. Translation: CASKNGYNEQFF.

The chain employs TRBV5-6 and TRBJ1-2, with no clear D. Germline V gene data show CDR1 as SGHDT and CDR2 as YYEEEE. The CDR3 totals 16 residues. V was shortened by 0 bases and J by 8 bases, with 20 bases between the two germline ends. The CDR3 DNA is TGTGCCAGCAGCTTGGCTGGGGAAAACACCCAATGGGGCTACACCTTC. This encodes CASSLAGENTQWGYTF.

V and J are TRBV2 and TRBJ1-1; TRBD1 is a possible D gene (5 bases). CDR1 SNHLY and CDR2 FYNNEI come from the germline V gene. V was cut by 11 bases and J by 4 bases, with 14 bases left in between. The CDR3 runs 12 residues. The CDR3 DNA reads as TGTGCCTCAGCCGGGGGGGGCACTGAAGCTTTCTTT. Translating it yields CASAGGGTEAFF.

This clone is deemed large. This CDR3 is also generated by other DNA sequences in the sample. This chain links TRBV27 with TRBJ1-5; D unclear. The CDR3 loop spans 15 amino acids. V gave up 2 bases and J gave up 7 bases, with 15 bases separating them. Germline V gene sequence: CDR1 MNHEY, CDR2 SMNVEV (reference sequence). The CDR3 region is CASSLRPGGDQPQHF. Written as DNA, the CDR3 is TGTGCCAGCAGTTTACGGCCGGGTGGAGACCAGCCCCAGCATTTT.

V and J are TRBV7-6 and TRBJ2-1, with 15 positions matching TRBD2. CDR3 size: 17 residues. From germline, CDR1 is SGHVS and CDR2 FNYEAQ. Trimming at V came to 4 bases and at J to 7 bases, leaving 8 bases not matched to a gene. Written as DNA, the CDR3 is TGTGCCAGCAGCTCCCGGACTAGCGGGAGGGCCGGGAATGAGCAGTTCTTC. Translating gives CASSSRTSGRAGNEQFF.

The chain links TRBV19 to TRBJ2-2; no reliable D call. The CDR3 totals 15 residues. Germline CDR1 and CDR2: LNHDA and SQIVND (reference sequence). Trimming pared 7 bases from V and 7 bases from J, leaving 19 bases between. Written as DNA, the CDR3 is TGTGCCAGTACTCGCCTGCTGGGGTTTAACGGGGAGCTGTTTTTT. Its protein product is CASTRLLGFNGELFF.

This chain links TRBV4-1 with TRBJ1-5, with unresolved D. The germline V and J ends were trimmed by 0 bases and 4 bases, with 7 bases remaining between them. The CDR3 length is 14 residues. The germline V gene has CDR1 MGHRA and CDR2 YSYEKL. The CDR3: CASSQDIGNQPQHF. Here the CDR3 DNA reads TGCGCCAGCAGCCAAGATATAGGGAATCAGCCCCAGCATTTT.

This clone was seen a single time. The chain recombines TRBV6-1 with TRBJ1-5; TRBD1 aligns across 7 bases. The V and J ends lost 2 bases and 7 bases, in that order; junction bases with no gene match: 8. The CDR3 loop spans 15 amino acids. CDR1 and CDR2 from the germline V gene are MNHNS and SASEGT. CDR3 amino acids: CASSEWEGARQPQHF. In DNA, the CDR3 is TGTGCCAGCAGTGAATGGGAGGGGGCGCGGCAGCCCCAGCATTTT.

The chain combines TRBV5-4 with TRBJ1-2, with D perhaps matching TRBD1 (5 bases). The CDR3 has 12 amino acids. V lost 1 base and J lost 7, with 8 bases in between. CDR1 is SGHNT, CDR2 YYREEE, per germline (reference sequence). The CDR3 sequence: CASSLTGGGYTF. The CDR3 nucleotides are TGTGCCAGCAGCTTGACAGGAGGTGGCTACACCTTC.